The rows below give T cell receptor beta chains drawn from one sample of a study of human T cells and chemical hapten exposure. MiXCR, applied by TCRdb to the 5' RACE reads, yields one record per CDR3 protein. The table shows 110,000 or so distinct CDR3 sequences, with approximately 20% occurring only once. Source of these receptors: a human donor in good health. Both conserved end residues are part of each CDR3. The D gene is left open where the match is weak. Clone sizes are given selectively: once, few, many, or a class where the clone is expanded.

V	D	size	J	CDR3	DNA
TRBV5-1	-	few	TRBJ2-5	CASSSGTSNQETQYF	TGCGCCAGCAGCTCCGGGACCTCTAATCAAGAGACCCAGTACTTC
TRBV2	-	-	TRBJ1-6	CASSVRTANSPLHF	TGTGCCAGCAGTGTTAGGACAGCTAACTCACCCCTCCACTTT
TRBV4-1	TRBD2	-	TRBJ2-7	CASSKGTSGRSSYEQYF	TGCGCCAGCAGTAAAGGGACTAGCGGGAGATCATCCTACGAGCAGTACTTC
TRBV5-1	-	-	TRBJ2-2	CASRGWTGELFF	TGCGCCAGCAGAGGGTGGACCGGGGAGCTGTTTTTT
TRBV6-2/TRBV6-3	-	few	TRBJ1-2	CASSYWQNYGYTF	TGTGCCAGCAGTTACTGGCAGAACTATGGCTACACCTTC
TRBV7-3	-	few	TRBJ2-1	CASSWIAHNEQFF	TGTGCCAGCAGCTGGATAGCGCACAATGAGCAGTTCTTC
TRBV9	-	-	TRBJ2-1	CASSHPLGQANNEQFF	TGTGCCAGCAGCCACCCCCTCGGCCAGGCCAACAATGAGCAGTTCTTC
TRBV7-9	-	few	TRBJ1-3	CASSLGGPRQENTIYF	TGTGCCAGCAGCTTAGGCGGACCGAGACAGGAAAACACCATATATTTT
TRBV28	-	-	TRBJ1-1	CASSFRRPNTEAFF	TGTGCCAGCAGTTTCCGACGGCCGAACACTGAAGCTTTCTTT
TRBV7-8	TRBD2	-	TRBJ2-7	CASSPSGTSGTDEQYF	TGTGCCAGCAGCCCGTCCGGGACTAGCGGGACCGACGAGCAGTACTTC
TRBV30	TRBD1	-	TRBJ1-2	CAWSRGQGERGYTF	TGTGCCTGGAGTCGAGGACAGGGAGAGCGTGGCTACACCTTC
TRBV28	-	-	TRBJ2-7	CASSFAAGYEQYF	TGTGCCAGCAGTTTCGCGGCGGGATATGAGCAGTACTTC
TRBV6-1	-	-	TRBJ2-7	CASSEDRKASYEQYF	TGTGCCAGCAGTGAAGACCGCAAAGCCTCCTACGAGCAGTACTTC
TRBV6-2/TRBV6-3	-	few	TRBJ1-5	CASSYPLGRDDQPQHF	TGTGCCAGCAGTTACCCTTTGGGCAGGGACGATCAGCCCCAGCATTTT
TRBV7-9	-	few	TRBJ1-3	CASKLSGRLEMF	TGTGCCAGCAAACTTTCGGGACGGCTCGAAATGTTT
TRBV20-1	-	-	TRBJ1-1	CSARDDLPNTEAFF	TGCAGTGCTAGAGACGATCTTCCCAACACTGAAGCTTTCTTT
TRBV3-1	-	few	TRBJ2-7	CASSRAGVPYF	TGTGCCAGCAGCCGAGCAGGGGTGCCGTACTTC
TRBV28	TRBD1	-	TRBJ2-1	CAIKPGQMEVGQFF	TGTGCCATCAAGCCGGGACAGATGGAAGTTGGGCAGTTCTTC
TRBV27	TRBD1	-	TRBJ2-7	CASSMTGPPYEQYF	TGTGCCAGCAGTATGACAGGGCCTCCCTACGAGCAGTACTTC
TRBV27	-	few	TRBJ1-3	CASGTGQGNTIYF	TGTGCCAGCGGAACCGGACAGGGAAACACCATATATTTT
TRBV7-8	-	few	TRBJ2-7	CASSFVGPRDYEQYF	TGTGCCAGCAGCTTCGTGGGGCCGCGGGACTACGAGCAGTACTTC
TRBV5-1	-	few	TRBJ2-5	CASSLGLSGGETQYF	TGCGCCAGCAGCTTGGGGCTTAGCGGAGGGGAGACCCAGTACTTC
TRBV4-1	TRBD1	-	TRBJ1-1	CASSHSATGGAREAFF	TGCGCCAGCAGCCACAGCGCAACAGGGGGCGCACGGGAAGCTTTCTTT
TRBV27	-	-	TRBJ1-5	CASSQTWGNQPQHF	TGTGCCAGCAGCCAAACATGGGGCAATCAGCCCCAGCATTTT
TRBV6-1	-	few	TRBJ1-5	CASSYGRGVGNQPQHF	TGTGCCAGCAGTTACGGCCGGGGCGTTGGCAATCAGCCCCAGCATTTT
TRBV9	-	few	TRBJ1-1	CASSVGTNTEAFF	TGTGCCAGCAGCGTAGGAACGAACACTGAAGCTTTCTTT